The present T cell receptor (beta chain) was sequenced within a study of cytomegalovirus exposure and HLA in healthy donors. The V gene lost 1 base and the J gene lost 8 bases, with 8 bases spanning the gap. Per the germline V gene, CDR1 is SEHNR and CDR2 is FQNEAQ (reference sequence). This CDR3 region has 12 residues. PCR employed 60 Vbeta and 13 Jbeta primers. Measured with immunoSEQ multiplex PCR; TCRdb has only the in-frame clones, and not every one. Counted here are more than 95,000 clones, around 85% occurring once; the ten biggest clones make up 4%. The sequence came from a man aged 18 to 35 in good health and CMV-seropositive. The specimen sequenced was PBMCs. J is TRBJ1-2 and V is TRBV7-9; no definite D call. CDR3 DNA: TGTGCCAGCAGCTTAGAAGGAGTCGGCTACACCTTC. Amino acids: CASSLEGVGYTF. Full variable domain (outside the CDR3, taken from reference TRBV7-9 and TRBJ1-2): DTGVSQNPRHKITKRGQNVTFRCDPISEHNRLYWYRQTLGQGPEFLTYFQNEAQLEKSRLLSDRFSAERPKGSFSTLEIQRTEQGDSAMYLCASSLEGVGYTFGSGTRLTVV.